Reported below is one T cell receptor beta chain. The data originate from a study of blood T cell repertoires in COVID-19. The wider study: There were acute and convalescent COVID-19 samples, and they came from the United States, Italy and Spain.

The ends were cut back, 4 bases at V and 1 base at J, with 12 bases in the middle. CDR1 and CDR2 from the germline V gene are SGHRS and YFSETQ. The CDR3 has 14 amino acids. Individuals aged about 18 to 90 years were recruited from some 26 US areas. Clinical histories supplied by participants themselves formed the basis of cohort assignment. Original methodology: Reference gene primers were amplified, and this amplification served to estimate nucleated cell counts. Libraries were prepared by immunoSEQ multiplex PCR; TCRdb keeps only in-frame clonotypes and omits some of them. V and J calls and clone size are as listed in that table; D and trimming were resolved from the DNA. In the table there are roughly 250,000 clones, around 93% of which are singletons.

The V call is TRBV5-1, the J call TRBJ2-7; weak D call: TRBD1 (6 bases). The source of this sequence is a human donor in a cohort exposed to, infected with or recovered from COVID-19 (not recorded which). The donor label of this sample is uncertain. Sample: PBMCs or T cells enriched from blood (not recorded which). CDR3 sequence (DNA): TGCGCCAGCAGCCCTTCGACAGGTTCCTACGAGCAGTACTTC. Protein: CASSPSTGSYEQYF.